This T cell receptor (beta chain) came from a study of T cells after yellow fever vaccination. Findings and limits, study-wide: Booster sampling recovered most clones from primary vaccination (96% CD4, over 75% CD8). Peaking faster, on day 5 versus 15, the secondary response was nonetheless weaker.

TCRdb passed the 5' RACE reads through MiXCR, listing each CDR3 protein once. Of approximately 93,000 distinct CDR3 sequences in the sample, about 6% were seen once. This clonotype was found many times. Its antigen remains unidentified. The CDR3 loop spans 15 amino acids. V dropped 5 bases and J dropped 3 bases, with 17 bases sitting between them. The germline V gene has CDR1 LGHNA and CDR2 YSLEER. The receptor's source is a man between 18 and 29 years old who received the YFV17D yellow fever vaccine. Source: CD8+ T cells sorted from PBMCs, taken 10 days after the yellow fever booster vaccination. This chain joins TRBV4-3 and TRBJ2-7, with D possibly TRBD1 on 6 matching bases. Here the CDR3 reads CASSASRDIFYEQYF. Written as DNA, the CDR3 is TGCGCCAGCAGCGCCTCCCGGGACATATTCTACGAGCAGTACTTC.